A selection of T cell receptor beta chains follows, all from one sample in a study of OX40 agonist ivuxolimab in advanced cancers. TCRdb keeps only in-frame clones here, not all; method: immunoSEQ multiplex PCR. The sample shows about 68,000 clones, 65% to 90% of them seen only once. Here the sequenced sample was CD4+ or CD8+ T cells sorted from blood, taken in a trial of the OX40 agonist ivuxolimab. The source is an adult with an advanced solid tumor such as melanoma, head and neck, liver or kidney cancer. CDR3s include the opening cysteine and the closing phenylalanine or tryptophan. The D gene is left open where the match is weak. Only some rows state a clone size, as once, few, many or a class for expanded clones.

d_call: TRBD2
clone_size: NA
j_call: TRBJ2-5
v_call: TRBV5-1
cdr3_aa: CASSLVLAGMSSVETQYF
cdr3_nt: TGCGCCAGCAGCTTGGTACTAGCGGGGATGTCTTCGGTGGAGACCCAGTACTTC

d_call: TRBD2
clone_size: NA
j_call: TRBJ2-5
v_call: TRBV27
cdr3_aa: CASSSYLGGETQYF
cdr3_nt: TGTGCCAGCAGCAGCTACTTGGGAGGGGAGACCCAGTACTTC

d_call: TRBD2
clone_size: NA
j_call: TRBJ2-5
v_call: TRBV5-1
cdr3_aa: CASSPPLAGQAGTQYF
cdr3_nt: TGCGCCAGCAGCCCACCCCTAGCGGGTCAAGCGGGGACCCAGTACTTC

d_call: NA
clone_size: NA
j_call: TRBJ1-1
v_call: TRBV28
cdr3_aa: CASSGRVGTEAFF
cdr3_nt: TGTGCCAGCTCGGGCAGGGTGGGGACTGAAGCTTTCTTT

d_call: NA
clone_size: NA
j_call: TRBJ2-2
v_call: TRBV7-9
cdr3_aa: CASSSISGELFF
cdr3_nt: TGTGCCAGCAGCTCCATATCCGGGGAGCTGTTTTTT

d_call: NA
clone_size: NA
j_call: TRBJ1-6
v_call: TRBV19
cdr3_aa: CASSFLRQDGSPLHF
cdr3_nt: TGTGCCAGTAGTTTCTTAAGACAAGATGGTTCACCCCTCCACTTT

d_call: NA
clone_size: NA
j_call: TRBJ2-7
v_call: TRBV4-1
cdr3_aa: CASSQDGAEASYEQYF
cdr3_nt: TGCGCCAGCAGCCAAGATGGGGCGGAGGCCTCCTACGAGCAGTACTTC

d_call: NA
clone_size: NA
j_call: TRBJ2-1
v_call: TRBV19
cdr3_aa: CASSQTVSGSYNEQFF
cdr3_nt: TGTGCCAGTAGCCAAACCGTTAGCGGTTCCTACAATGAGCAGTTCTTC

d_call: TRBD1
clone_size: NA
j_call: TRBJ1-2
v_call: TRBV18
cdr3_aa: CASSPRDRGVSGYTF
cdr3_nt: TGTGCCAGCTCACCCCGAGACAGGGGAGTCTCTGGCTACACCTTC

d_call: NA
clone_size: NA
j_call: TRBJ2-5
v_call: TRBV19
cdr3_aa: CASSIRGIQETQYF
cdr3_nt: TGTGCCAGTAGTATTAGGGGGATCCAAGAGACCCAGTACTTC

d_call: NA
clone_size: many
j_call: TRBJ1-2
v_call: TRBV30
cdr3_aa: CAWEPGPFYGYTF
cdr3_nt: TGTGCCTGGGAGCCGGGCCCATTCTATGGCTACACCTTC

d_call: NA
clone_size: NA
j_call: TRBJ1-4
v_call: TRBV15
cdr3_aa: CATSSDRLTNEKLFF
cdr3_nt: TGTGCCACCAGCAGTGACAGGTTGACTAATGAAAAACTGTTTTTT

d_call: NA
clone_size: NA
j_call: TRBJ2-1
v_call: TRBV7-2
cdr3_aa: CASSLGVGGEQFF
cdr3_nt: TGTGCCAGCAGCTTAGGGGTCGGGGGTGAGCAGTTCTTC

d_call: NA
clone_size: once
j_call: TRBJ1-2
v_call: TRBV6-5
cdr3_aa: CASSYVSGDGYTF
cdr3_nt: TGTGCCAGCAGTTACGTTTCAGGGGATGGCTACACCTTC

d_call: TRBD2
clone_size: NA
j_call: TRBJ2-3
v_call: TRBV5-1
cdr3_aa: CASSRLGGADTQYF
cdr3_nt: TGCGCCAGCAGCCGGCTCGGGGGGGCAGATACGCAGTATTTT

d_call: NA
clone_size: NA
j_call: TRBJ1-4
v_call: TRBV15
cdr3_aa: CATSREASGDEKLFF
cdr3_nt: TGTGCCACCAGCAGGGAAGCCTCCGGGGATGAAAAACTGTTTTTT

d_call: NA
clone_size: NA
j_call: TRBJ2-6
v_call: TRBV6-1
cdr3_aa: CASSEDAGLLSGANVLTF
cdr3_nt: TGTGCCAGCAGTGAAGACGCAGGGCTACTCTCTGGGGCCAACGTCCTGACTTTC

d_call: NA
clone_size: NA
j_call: TRBJ1-4
v_call: TRBV5-1
cdr3_aa: CASRSGLTNEKLFF
cdr3_nt: TGCGCCAGCAGGTCAGGGCTTACTAATGAAAAACTGTTTTTT

d_call: NA
clone_size: NA
j_call: TRBJ1-1
v_call: TRBV6-4
cdr3_aa: CASSDSYSEAFF
cdr3_nt: TGTGCCAGCAGTGACTCTTACAGTGAAGCTTTCTTT

d_call: NA
clone_size: NA
j_call: TRBJ2-5
v_call: TRBV27
cdr3_aa: CASPSHQTQYF
cdr3_nt: TGTGCCAGCCCAAGTCATCAGACCCAGTACTTC

d_call: NA
clone_size: NA
j_call: TRBJ1-4
v_call: TRBV6-1
cdr3_aa: CASSGQSGEKLFF
cdr3_nt: TGTGCCAGCAGTGGACAGTCGGGCGAAAAACTGTTTTTT

d_call: NA
clone_size: NA
j_call: TRBJ1-2
v_call: TRBV2
cdr3_aa: CASSRRSYGYTF
cdr3_nt: TGTGCCAGCAGCCGGCGGTCCTATGGCTACACCTTC

d_call: TRBD2
clone_size: NA
j_call: TRBJ2-1
v_call: TRBV2
cdr3_aa: CATSPRAGDYNEQFF
cdr3_nt: TGTGCCACCAGCCCGAGAGCGGGAGACTACAATGAGCAGTTCTTC

d_call: NA
clone_size: once
j_call: TRBJ2-3
v_call: TRBV27
cdr3_aa: CASKMERGAYTDTQYF
cdr3_nt: TGTGCCAGCAAGATGGAAAGGGGGGCATACACAGATACGCAGTATTTT

d_call: TRBD1
clone_size: NA
j_call: TRBJ2-7
v_call: TRBV19
cdr3_aa: CASSSGQGSSYEQYF
cdr3_nt: TGTGCCAGTAGCTCCGGACAGGGGAGCTCCTACGAGCAGTACTTC

d_call: TRBD1
clone_size: NA
j_call: TRBJ1-1
v_call: TRBV19
cdr3_aa: CASRAQGGSAFF
cdr3_nt: TGTGCCAGTAGAGCTCAGGGGGGATCCGCTTTCTTT

d_call: NA
clone_size: NA
j_call: TRBJ1-5
v_call: TRBV5-6
cdr3_aa: CASSSALGYQPQHF
cdr3_nt: TGTGCCAGCAGCTCCGCCCTGGGCTATCAGCCCCAGCATTTT

d_call: NA
clone_size: NA
j_call: TRBJ2-7
v_call: TRBV5-6
cdr3_aa: CASISQGGGYEQYF
cdr3_nt: TGTGCCAGCATCTCACAGGGAGGAGGCTACGAGCAGTACTTC

d_call: TRBD1
clone_size: once
j_call: TRBJ2-7
v_call: TRBV27
cdr3_aa: CASSLSPGTGWEQYF
cdr3_nt: TGTGCCAGCAGTTTATCGCCAGGGACAGGGTGGGAGCAGTACTTC

d_call: NA
clone_size: NA
j_call: TRBJ2-2
v_call: TRBV6-5
cdr3_aa: CASNPGGGYTGELFF
cdr3_nt: TGTGCCAGCAACCCCGGGGGCGGGTATACCGGGGAGCTGTTTTTT

d_call: NA
clone_size: NA
j_call: TRBJ2-5
v_call: TRBV5-1
cdr3_aa: CASSLGSLGNQETQYF
cdr3_nt: TGCGCCAGCAGCCTGGGGTCGCTTGGGAACCAAGAGACCCAGTACTTC

d_call: TRBD1
clone_size: NA
j_call: TRBJ1-1
v_call: TRBV6-1
cdr3_aa: CASSTGEDTEAFF
cdr3_nt: TGTGCCAGTAGCACAGGGGAGGACACTGAAGCTTTCTTT

d_call: TRBD1
clone_size: NA
j_call: TRBJ2-2
v_call: TRBV10-1
cdr3_aa: CASSQGVRGTGELFF
cdr3_nt: TGCGCCAGCAGCCAGGGGGTTAGAGGGACCGGGGAGCTGTTTTTT

d_call: NA
clone_size: NA
j_call: TRBJ2-7
v_call: TRBV11-2
cdr3_aa: CASSLEDRIQYF
cdr3_nt: TGTGCCAGCAGCTTAGAAGACCGGATTCAGTACTTC

d_call: NA
clone_size: NA
j_call: TRBJ2-3
v_call: TRBV19
cdr3_aa: CASSIGDGVKDTQYF
cdr3_nt: TGTGCCAGTAGTATAGGAGACGGCGTAAAAGATACGCAGTATTTT